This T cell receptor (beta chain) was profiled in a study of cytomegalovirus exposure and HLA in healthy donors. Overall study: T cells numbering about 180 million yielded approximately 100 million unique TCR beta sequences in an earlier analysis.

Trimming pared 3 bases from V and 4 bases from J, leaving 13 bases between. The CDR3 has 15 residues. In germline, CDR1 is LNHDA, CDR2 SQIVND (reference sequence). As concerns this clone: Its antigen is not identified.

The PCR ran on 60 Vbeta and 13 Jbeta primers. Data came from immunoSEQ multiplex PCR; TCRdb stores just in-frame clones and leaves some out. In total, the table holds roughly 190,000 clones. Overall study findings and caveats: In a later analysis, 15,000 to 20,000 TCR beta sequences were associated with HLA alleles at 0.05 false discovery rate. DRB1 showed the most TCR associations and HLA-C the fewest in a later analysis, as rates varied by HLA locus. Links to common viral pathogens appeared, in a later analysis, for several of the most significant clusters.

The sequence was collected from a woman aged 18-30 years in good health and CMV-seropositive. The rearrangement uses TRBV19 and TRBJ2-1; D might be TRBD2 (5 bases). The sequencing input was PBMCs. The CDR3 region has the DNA TGTGCCAGTAGTATCGAGGGAGTGAGTTACAATGAGCAGTTCTTC. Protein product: CASSIEGVSYNEQFF.